Listed below are T cell receptor beta chains from one sample, sequenced in a study of patients and donors after allogeneic stem cell transplantation. Via MiXCR, TCRdb re-called the RT-PCR reads, giving one row per CDR3 protein. The data hold approximately 210,000 distinct CDR3 sequences, with 40% to 45% observed a single time. Material for sequencing was blood, either unsorted or a sorted T cell fraction (not recorded which). The receptors come from a human donor who was either an allogeneic HSCT recipient or a stem cell or donor lymphocyte infusion donor (not recorded which). It is not recorded whose cells these are; they may come from a transplant donor. CDR3s include the opening cysteine and the closing phenylalanine or tryptophan. D genes are given only for firm matches. The size field is filled for only some rows; it gives once, few, many or a size class.

size	D	J	V	CDR3	DNA
NA	NA	TRBJ1-1	TRBV7-2	CASSLLTDKNTEAFF	TGTGCCAGCAGCTTATTGACAGATAAGAACACTGAAGCTTTCTTT
NA	NA	TRBJ1-2	TRBV14	CASSQDRAPYGYTF	TGTGCCAGCAGCCAAGACAGGGCTCCCTATGGCTACACCTTC
few	NA	TRBJ1-1	TRBV5-6	CASSFITNTEAFF	TGTGCCAGCAGCTTCATAACCAACACTGAAGCTTTCTTT
NA	NA	TRBJ2-7	TRBV6-2/TRBV6-3	CASSDARGPRDEQYF	TGTGCCAGCAGCGATGCCAGGGGACCTCGGGACGAGCAGTACTTC
NA	NA	TRBJ1-4	TRBV27	CASSRHGEKLFF	TGTGCCAGCAGTCGCCATGGTGAAAAACTGTTTTTT
NA	TRBD2	TRBJ2-7	TRBV9	CASSVASGDSYEQYF	TGTGCCAGCAGCGTGGCTAGCGGGGATTCCTACGAGCAGTACTTC
few	NA	TRBJ1-1	TRBV20-1	CSARGGNTEAFF	TGCAGTGCTAGGGGGGGGAACACTGAAGCTTTCTTT
NA	TRBD2	TRBJ2-7	TRBV27	CASSLVFGTSYEQYF	TGTGCCAGCAGTTTGGTCTTTGGGACTAGCTACGAGCAGTACTTC
few	NA	TRBJ2-1	TRBV6-2/TRBV6-3	CASRRGPPNEQFF	TGTGCCAGCAGACGGGGACCCCCCAATGAGCAGTTCTTC
few	NA	TRBJ2-1	TRBV10-3	CAISEPPHREQFF	TGTGCCATCAGTGAACCCCCGCATAGGGAGCAGTTCTTC
few	NA	TRBJ1-2	TRBV7-9	CASSLTSTDGYTF	TGTGCCAGCAGCTTAACCTCGACAGATGGCTACACCTTC
NA	NA	TRBJ1-2	TRBV3-1	CASSQVEGEGYTF	TGTGCCAGCAGCCAAGTTGAAGGGGAGGGCTACACCTTC
NA	NA	TRBJ1-6	TRBV27	CASSPSGGGAPNSPLHF	TGTGCCAGCAGTCCCTCCGGGGGGGGGGCGCCGAATTCACCCCTCCACTTT
once	NA	TRBJ1-1	TRBV12-3/TRBV12-4	CVSSRTPLQAFF	TGTGTCAGCAGTCGGACACCCCTCCAAGCTTTCTTT
few	TRBD1	TRBJ2-1	TRBV9	CASSERQGTYNEQFF	TGTGCCAGCAGCGAACGACAGGGGACCTACAATGAGCAGTTCTTC
few	NA	TRBJ1-1	TRBV10-3	CAISEGTEAFF	TGTGCCATCAGTGAGGGCACTGAAGCTTTCTTT
few	NA	TRBJ1-1	TRBV2	CASSVPGALNTEAFF	TGTGCCAGCAGTGTGCCAGGGGCTTTGAACACTGAAGCTTTCTTT
NA	TRBD2	TRBJ2-1	TRBV20-1	CSAPRASGRQRDEQFF	TGCAGTGCCCCCCGGGCTAGCGGGAGGCAAAGGGATGAGCAGTTCTTC
few	NA	TRBJ2-2	TRBV12-3/TRBV12-4	CASREGQTGELFF	TGTGCCAGCAGGGAAGGACAGACCGGGGAGCTGTTTTTT
few	NA	TRBJ1-1	TRBV9	CASSLDSTEAFF	TGTGCCAGCAGCCTGGACAGCACTGAAGCTTTCTTT
NA	NA	TRBJ2-5	TRBV12-3/TRBV12-4	CASSLGLPETQYF	TGTGCCAGCAGTTTAGGGCTCCCAGAGACCCAGTACTTC
NA	TRBD2	TRBJ2-1	TRBV7-9	CASISKTSGYNEQFF	TGTGCCAGCATCTCTAAGACTAGCGGCTACAATGAGCAGTTCTTC
NA	NA	TRBJ2-3	TRBV4-3	CASSQDSPAFSTDTQYF	TGCGCCAGCAGCCAAGATAGCCCCGCTTTTAGCACAGATACGCAGTATTTT
NA	NA	TRBJ1-1	TRBV5-1	CASSLTTGDTEAFF	TGCGCCAGCAGCTTGACGACAGGAGACACTGAAGCTTTCTTT
NA	TRBD2	TRBJ2-1	TRBV4-3	CASSQDRAGGPSVEQFF	TGCGCCAGCAGCCAAGATCGAGCGGGAGGGCCATCAGTTGAGCAGTTCTTC
few	NA	TRBJ1-1	TRBV6-5	CASSPTGFNTEAFF	TGTGCCAGCAGTCCCACAGGGTTTAACACTGAAGCTTTCTTT
NA	TRBD2	TRBJ2-1	TRBV6-5	CASSYGLAGVGSNEQFF	TGTGCCAGCAGTTACGGACTAGCGGGAGTGGGATCCAATGAGCAGTTCTTC
NA	NA	TRBJ1-2	TRBV25-1	CASSPIDDNGYTF	TGTGCCAGCAGCCCTATCGATGACAATGGCTACACCTTC
NA	NA	TRBJ2-2	TRBV11-1	CASSLVVMEAGELFF	TGTGCCAGCAGCTTAGTCGTTATGGAAGCCGGGGAGCTGTTTTTT
once	NA	TRBJ1-4	TRBV18	CASSRGNLNEKLFF	TGTGCCAGCTCCAGGGGAAATCTTAATGAAAAACTGTTTTTT
few	NA	TRBJ1-6	TRBV19	CASMGGWLSPLHF	TGTGCCAGTATGGGGGGATGGCTATCACCCCTCCACTTT
few	NA	TRBJ2-1	TRBV5-1	CASRLGDSYNEQFF	TGCGCCAGCAGGTTAGGGGACTCCTACAATGAGCAGTTCTTC
NA	TRBD2	TRBJ2-5	TRBV12-3/TRBV12-4	CASSTLAGQETQYF	TGTGCCAGCAGTACTTTAGCGGGTCAAGAGACCCAGTACTTC
NA	NA	TRBJ2-2	TRBV4-3	CASSQGTGANTGELFF	TGCGCCAGCAGCCAAGGGACGGGGGCTAACACCGGGGAGCTGTTTTTT
NA	NA	TRBJ2-1	TRBV12-3/TRBV12-4	CASSFWDNEQFF	TGTGCCAGCAGTTTTTGGGACAATGAGCAGTTCTTC
few	NA	TRBJ1-1	TRBV9	CASSSGPQAFF	TGTGCCAGCAGCTCAGGGCCACAAGCTTTCTTT
NA	TRBD1	TRBJ2-7	TRBV5-1	CASSLTGTGADEQYF	TGCGCCAGCAGCTTAACCGGGACAGGGGCGGACGAGCAGTACTTC
NA	TRBD2	TRBJ2-1	TRBV7-9	CASSHKGTISGRSYNEQFF	TGTGCCAGCAGCCATAAAGGTACTATAAGCGGGAGGAGCTACAATGAGCAGTTCTTC
NA	NA	TRBJ2-3	TRBV7-2	CASSLAGKDTQYF	TGTGCCAGCAGCTTGGCGGGGAAGGATACGCAGTATTTT
few	NA	TRBJ1-6	TRBV5-4	CASSLVDGRSSYNSPLHF	TGTGCCAGCAGCTTGGTAGACGGAAGAAGCTCCTATAATTCACCCCTCCACTTT
NA	TRBD2	TRBJ2-5	TRBV7-2	CASSLLGLAGGPGETQYF	TGTGCCAGCAGCTTACTGGGACTAGCGGGAGGGCCAGGAGAGACCCAGTACTTC
NA	NA	TRBJ1-1	TRBV7-9	CASSLLGQKAFF	TGTGCCAGCAGCCTTCTAGGACAGAAAGCTTTCTTT
NA	NA	TRBJ2-2	TRBV12-3/TRBV12-4	CASRTQGTGELFF	TGTGCCAGCAGAACACAGGGCACCGGGGAGCTGTTTTTT
NA	TRBD2	TRBJ2-2	TRBV12-3/TRBV12-4	CASIRLAGGPSGELFF	TGTGCCAGCATTCGACTAGCGGGAGGGCCCTCCGGGGAGCTGTTTTTT
NA	NA	TRBJ2-2	TRBV7-2	CASSLVGAVNTGELFF	TGTGCCAGCAGCTTAGTGGGTGCGGTTAACACCGGGGAGCTGTTTTTT
few	NA	TRBJ1-5	TRBV6-6	CASRRQGNQPQHF	TGTGCCAGCAGAAGACAAGGCAATCAGCCCCAGCATTTT
NA	NA	TRBJ1-4	TRBV12-3/TRBV12-4	CASSSRSGGANIEKLFF	TGTGCCAGCAGTTCCCGGAGTGGGGGGGCGAATATTGAAAAACTGTTTTTT
NA	NA	TRBJ1-5	TRBV20-1	CSADRGLRGSNQPQHF	TGCAGTGCAGACCGGGGATTGCGTGGGAGCAATCAGCCCCAGCATTTT
NA	TRBD1	TRBJ1-4	TRBV28	CASSWEQGVTNEKLFF	TGTGCCAGCAGTTGGGAACAGGGGGTGACTAATGAAAAACTGTTTTTT
NA	TRBD1	TRBJ1-1	TRBV10-3	CAISGLNRDRITEAFF	TGTGCCATCAGTGGGCTTAACCGGGACAGAATTACTGAAGCTTTCTTT
NA	NA	TRBJ1-2	TRBV9	CASSVDNNYGYTF	TGTGCCAGCAGCGTAGACAACAACTATGGCTACACCTTC